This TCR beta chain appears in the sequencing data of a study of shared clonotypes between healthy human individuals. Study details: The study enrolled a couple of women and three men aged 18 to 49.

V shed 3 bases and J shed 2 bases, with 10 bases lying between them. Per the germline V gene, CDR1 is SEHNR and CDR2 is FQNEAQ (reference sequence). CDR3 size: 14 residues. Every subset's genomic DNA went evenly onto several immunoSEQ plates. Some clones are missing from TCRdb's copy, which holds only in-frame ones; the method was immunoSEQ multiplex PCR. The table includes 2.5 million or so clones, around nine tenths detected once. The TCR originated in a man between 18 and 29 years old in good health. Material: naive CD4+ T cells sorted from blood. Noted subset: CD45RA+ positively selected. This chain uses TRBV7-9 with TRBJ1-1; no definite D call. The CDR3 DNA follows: TGTGCCAGCAGCTTCCGACGACCAAACACTGAAGCTTTCTTT. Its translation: CASSFRRPNTEAFF.